Listed here is a single TCR beta chain. Antigen unknown. This specimen comes from a study of PD-1 blockade in classical Hodgkin lymphoma. Study context: The nivolumab dose that patients received was 3 mg/kg, given intravenously every 2 weeks. General study results and limits: Patients with a complete response exhibited baseline diversity comparable to newly diagnosed patients. As was reported, newly diagnosed patients showed lower baseline TCR diversity than healthy donors did.

Repertoires were generated with immunoSEQ multiplex PCR, while TCRdb's copy carries only in-frame clones and drops some. The table lists 34,000 or so clones, 92% of them singletons. Trimming shortened V by 5 bases and J by 4 bases, and 14 bases separated the two germline ends. Germline CDR1 and CDR2: SEHNR and FQNEAQ (reference sequence). CDR3 length equals 14 residues. Time point reported: cycle 4 day 1 (C4D1), after 6 weeks of nivolumab. Every patient was affected by relapse after autologous stem cell transplantation, while exposure to brentuximab vedotin was not uniform. Out of thawed PBMCs, magnetic negative selection purified CD4+ T cells. Complete response, partial response or progressive disease constituted the best responses recorded.

The clonotype comes from a human donor with classical Hodgkin lymphoma. J is TRBJ1-1 and V is TRBV7-9; D remains ambiguous. This material consisted of CD4+ T cells from blood, taken before the fourth cycle of nivolumab. Written as DNA, the CDR3 is TGTGCCAGCAGCATGACAAGGCTGGGCACTGAAGCTTTCTTT. Translating it yields CASSMTRLGTEAFF. Full variable domain (rest looked up from reference TRBV7-9 and TRBJ1-1): DTGVSQNPRHKITKRGQNVTFRCDPISEHNRLYWYRQTLGQGPEFLTYFQNEAQLEKSRLLSDRFSAERPKGSFSTLEIQRTEQGDSAMYLCASSMTRLGTEAFFGQGTRLTVV.